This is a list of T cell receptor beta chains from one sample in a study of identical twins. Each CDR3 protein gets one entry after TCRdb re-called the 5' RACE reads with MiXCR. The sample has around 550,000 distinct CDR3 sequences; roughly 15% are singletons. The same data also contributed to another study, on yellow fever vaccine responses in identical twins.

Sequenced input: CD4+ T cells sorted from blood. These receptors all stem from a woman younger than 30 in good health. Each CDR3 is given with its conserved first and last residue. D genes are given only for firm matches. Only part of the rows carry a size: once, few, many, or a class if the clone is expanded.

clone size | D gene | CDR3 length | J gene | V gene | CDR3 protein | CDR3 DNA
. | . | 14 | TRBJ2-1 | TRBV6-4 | CASSEYGRVNEQFF | TGTGCCAGCAGTGAGTACGGCAGGGTAAATGAGCAGTTCTTC
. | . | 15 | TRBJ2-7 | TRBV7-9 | CASSLASAGADEQYF | TGTGCCAGCAGCTTAGCCTCCGCAGGGGCGGACGAGCAGTACTTC
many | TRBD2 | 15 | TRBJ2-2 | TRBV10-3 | CAIKTSGRPSGELFF | TGTGCCATCAAGACTAGCGGGAGGCCTTCCGGGGAGCTGTTTTTT
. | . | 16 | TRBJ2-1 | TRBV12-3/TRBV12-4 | CASSFLPGELGNEQFF | TGTGCCAGCAGTTTCTTACCGGGGGAGTTGGGCAATGAGCAGTTCTTC
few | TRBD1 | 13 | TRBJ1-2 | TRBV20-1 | CSGWRQGALGYTF | TGCAGTGGTTGGAGACAGGGGGCTTTAGGCTACACCTTC
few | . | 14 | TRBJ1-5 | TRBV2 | CASSATISNQPQHF | TGTGCCAGCAGTGCGACGATTAGCAATCAGCCCCAGCATTTT
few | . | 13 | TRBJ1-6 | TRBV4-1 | CASSQQDNSPLHF | TGCGCCAGCAGCCAACAGGATAATTCACCCCTCCACTTT
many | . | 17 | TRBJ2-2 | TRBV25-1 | CASSVPPGAANTGELFF | TGTGCCAGCAGTGTCCCACCGGGGGCGGCGAACACCGGGGAGCTGTTTTTT
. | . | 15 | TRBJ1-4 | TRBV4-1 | CASSLGAAGGEKLFF | TGCGCCAGCAGCTTAGGTGCGGCGGGCGGTGAAAAACTGTTTTTT
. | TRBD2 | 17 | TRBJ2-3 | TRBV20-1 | CSASGVSYGGGTDTQYF | TGCAGTGCTAGTGGGGTTTCCTACGGGGGGGGCACAGATACGCAGTATTTT
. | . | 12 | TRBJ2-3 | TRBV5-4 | CASSFRTDTQYF | TGTGCCAGCAGCTTCAGAACAGATACGCAGTATTTT
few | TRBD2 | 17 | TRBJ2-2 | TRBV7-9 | CASSTIRLAANTGELFF | TGTGCCAGCAGCACAATCAGACTAGCGGCGAACACCGGGGAGCTGTTTTTT
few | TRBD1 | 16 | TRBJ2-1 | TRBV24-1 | CATSGEDRGSNNEQFF | TGTGCCACCAGTGGCGAGGACAGGGGGTCAAACAATGAGCAGTTCTTC
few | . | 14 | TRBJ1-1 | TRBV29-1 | CSVHTPGMNTEAFF | TGCAGCGTCCACACTCCCGGGATGAACACTGAAGCTTTCTTT
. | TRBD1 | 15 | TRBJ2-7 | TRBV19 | CASSIVRTGTYEQYF | TGTGCCAGTAGTATAGTTCGGACAGGGACCTACGAGCAGTACTTC
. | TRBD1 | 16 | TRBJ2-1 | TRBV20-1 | CSADPIVRGTNNEQFF | TGCAGTGCTGACCCCATTGTCAGGGGGACCAACAATGAGCAGTTCTTC
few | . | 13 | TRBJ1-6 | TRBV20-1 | CSAIEYYNSPLHF | TGCAGTGCCATCGAGTATTATAATTCACCCCTCCACTTT
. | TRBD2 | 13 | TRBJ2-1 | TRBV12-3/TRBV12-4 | CASMTSLGGEQFF | TGTGCCAGCATGACTAGCCTGGGGGGGGAGCAGTTCTTC